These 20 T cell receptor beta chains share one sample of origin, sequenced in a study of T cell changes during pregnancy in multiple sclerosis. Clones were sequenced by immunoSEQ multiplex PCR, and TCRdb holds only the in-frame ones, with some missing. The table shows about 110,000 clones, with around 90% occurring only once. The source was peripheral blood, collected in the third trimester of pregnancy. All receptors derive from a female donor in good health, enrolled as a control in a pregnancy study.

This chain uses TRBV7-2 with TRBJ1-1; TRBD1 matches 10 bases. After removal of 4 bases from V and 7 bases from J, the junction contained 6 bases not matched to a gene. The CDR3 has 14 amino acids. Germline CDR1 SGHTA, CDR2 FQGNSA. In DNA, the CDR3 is TGTGCCAGCAGCTCTTATGGGACAGGGGATGAAGCTTTCTTT. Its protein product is CASSSYGTGDEAFF.

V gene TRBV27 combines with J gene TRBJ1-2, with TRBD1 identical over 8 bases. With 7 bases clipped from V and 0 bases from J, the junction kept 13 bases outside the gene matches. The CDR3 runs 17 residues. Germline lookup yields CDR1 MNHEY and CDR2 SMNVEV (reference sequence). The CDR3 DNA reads TGTGCCAGCACCACCGGCCAGGGGGCTCCATCTAACTATGGCTACACCTTC. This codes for CASTTGQGAPSNYGYTF.

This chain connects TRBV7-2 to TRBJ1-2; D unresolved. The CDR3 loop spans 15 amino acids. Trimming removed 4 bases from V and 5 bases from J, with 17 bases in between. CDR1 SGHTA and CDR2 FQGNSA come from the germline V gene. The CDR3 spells CASSSGLTDNYGYTF. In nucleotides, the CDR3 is TGTGCCAGCAGCTCCGGACTCACCGATAATTATGGCTACACCTTC. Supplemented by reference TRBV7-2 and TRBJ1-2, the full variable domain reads GAGVSQSPSNKVTEKGKDVELRCDPISGHTALYWYRQSLGQGLEFLIYFQGNSAPDKSGLPSDRFSAERTGGSVSTLTIQRTQQEDSAVYLCASSSGLTDNYGYTFGSGTRLTVV.

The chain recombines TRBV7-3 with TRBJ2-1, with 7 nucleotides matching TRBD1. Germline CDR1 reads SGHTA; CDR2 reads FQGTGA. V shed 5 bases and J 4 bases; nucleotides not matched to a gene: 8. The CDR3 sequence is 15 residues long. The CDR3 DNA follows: TGTGCCAGCAGCCCGACAGGGTCGGTATACAATGAGCAGTTCTTC. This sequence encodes CASSPTGSVYNEQFF. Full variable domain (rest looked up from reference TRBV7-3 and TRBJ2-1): GAGVSQTPSNKVTEKGKYVELRCDPISGHTALYWYRQSLGQGPEFLIYFQGTGAADDSGLPNDRFFAVRPEGSVSTLKIQRTERGDSAVYLCASSPTGSVYNEQFFGPGTRLTVL.

The CDR3 DNA reads as TGTGCCAGCATCGAGGACAGCATGAACACTGAAGCTTTCTTT. It encodes CASIEDSMNTEAFF. The chain is built from TRBV6-1 and TRBJ1-1; D is perhaps TRBD1 (6 bases). The CDR3 loop spans 14 amino acids. In germline, CDR1 is MNHNS, CDR2 SASEGT. V lost 7 bases and J 0 bases, leaving 12 bases between the germline ends.

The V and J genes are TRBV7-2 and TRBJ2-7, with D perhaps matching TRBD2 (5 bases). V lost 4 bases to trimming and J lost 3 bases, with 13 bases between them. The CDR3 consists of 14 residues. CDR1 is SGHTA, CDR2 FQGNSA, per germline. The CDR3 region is CASSSGMRNYEQYF. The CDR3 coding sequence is TGTGCCAGCAGCTCCGGGATGAGGAACTACGAGCAGTACTTC. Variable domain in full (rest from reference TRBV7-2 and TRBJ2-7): GAGVSQSPSNKVTEKGKDVELRCDPISGHTALYWYRQSLGQGLEFLIYFQGNSAPDKSGLPSDRFSAERTGGSVSTLTIQRTQQEDSAVYLCASSSGMRNYEQYFGPGTRLTVT.

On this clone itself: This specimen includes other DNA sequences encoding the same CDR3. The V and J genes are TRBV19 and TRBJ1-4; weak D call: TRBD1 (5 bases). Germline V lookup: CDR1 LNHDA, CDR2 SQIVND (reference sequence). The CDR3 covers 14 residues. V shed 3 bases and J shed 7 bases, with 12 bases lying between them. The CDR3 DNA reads TGTGCCAGTAGTATCGGTCAGGGAGGTGAAAAACTGTTTTTT. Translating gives CASSIGQGGEKLFF.

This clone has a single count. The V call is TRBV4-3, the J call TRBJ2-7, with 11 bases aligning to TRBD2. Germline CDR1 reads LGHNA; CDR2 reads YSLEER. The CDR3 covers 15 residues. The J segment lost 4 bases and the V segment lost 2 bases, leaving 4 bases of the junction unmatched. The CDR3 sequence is CASSQLLAGAYEQYF. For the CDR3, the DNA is TGCGCCAGCAGCCAACTACTAGCGGGGGCTTACGAGCAGTACTTC.

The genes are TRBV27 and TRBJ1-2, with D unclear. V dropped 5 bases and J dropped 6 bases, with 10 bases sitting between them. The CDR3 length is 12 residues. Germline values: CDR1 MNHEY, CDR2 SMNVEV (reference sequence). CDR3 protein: CASSKSQDGYTF. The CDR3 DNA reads TGTGCCAGCAGTAAAAGCCAGGATGGCTACACCTTC.

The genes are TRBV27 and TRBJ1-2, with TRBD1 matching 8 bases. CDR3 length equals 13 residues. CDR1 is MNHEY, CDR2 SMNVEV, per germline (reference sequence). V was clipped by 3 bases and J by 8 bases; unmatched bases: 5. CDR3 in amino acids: CASSLGQGAGYTF. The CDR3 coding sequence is TGTGCCAGCAGTTTGGGTCAGGGGGCCGGCTACACCTTC.

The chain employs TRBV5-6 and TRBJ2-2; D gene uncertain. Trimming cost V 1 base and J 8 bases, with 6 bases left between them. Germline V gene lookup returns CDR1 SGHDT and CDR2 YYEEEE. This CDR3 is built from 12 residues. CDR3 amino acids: CASSLYSGELFF. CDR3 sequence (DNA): TGTGCCAGCAGCTTGTATTCGGGGGAGCTGTTTTTT.

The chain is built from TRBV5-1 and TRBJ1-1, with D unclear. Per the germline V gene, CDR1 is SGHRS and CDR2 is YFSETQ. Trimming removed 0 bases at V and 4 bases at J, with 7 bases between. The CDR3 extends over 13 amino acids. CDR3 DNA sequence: TGCGCCAGCAGCTTGGTCGAGAGCACTGAAGCTTTCTTT. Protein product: CASSLVESTEAFF.

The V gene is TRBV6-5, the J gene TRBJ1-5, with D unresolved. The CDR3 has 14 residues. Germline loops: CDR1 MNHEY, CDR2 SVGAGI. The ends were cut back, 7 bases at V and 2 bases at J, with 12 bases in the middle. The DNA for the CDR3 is TGTGCCAGCAACTGCGGGTTAGGCAATCAGCCCCAGCATTTT. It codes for CASNCGLGNQPQHF.

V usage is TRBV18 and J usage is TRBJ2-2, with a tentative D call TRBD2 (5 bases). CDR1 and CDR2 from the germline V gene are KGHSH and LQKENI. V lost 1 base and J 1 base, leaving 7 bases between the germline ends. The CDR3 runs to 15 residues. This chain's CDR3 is CASSPRTQNTGELFF. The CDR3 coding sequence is TGTGCCAGCTCACCACGGACTCAGAACACCGGGGAGCTGTTTTTT.

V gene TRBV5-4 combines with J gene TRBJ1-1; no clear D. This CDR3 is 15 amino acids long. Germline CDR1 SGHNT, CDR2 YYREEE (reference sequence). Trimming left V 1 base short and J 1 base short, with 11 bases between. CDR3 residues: CASSLLAGSNTEAFF. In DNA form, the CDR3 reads TGTGCCAGCAGCTTGTTGGCAGGATCGAACACTGAAGCTTTCTTT.

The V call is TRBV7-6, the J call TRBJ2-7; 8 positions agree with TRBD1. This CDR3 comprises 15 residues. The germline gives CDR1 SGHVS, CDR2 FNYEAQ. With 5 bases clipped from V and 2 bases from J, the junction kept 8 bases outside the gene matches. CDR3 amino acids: CASSEDRGRTYEQYF. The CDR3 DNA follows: TGTGCCAGCAGCGAAGACAGGGGAAGAACCTACGAGCAGTACTTC.

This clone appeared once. Written as DNA, the CDR3 is TGTGCCAGCAGCTTAGCGTCCGGCGGGTTGGATAGGTACTATGGCTACACCTTC. Residues: CASSLASGGLDRYYGYTF. The chain employs TRBV7-9 and TRBJ1-2; no clear D gene. V was clipped by 0 bases and J by 3 bases, with 20 bases between them. Germline CDR1 and CDR2: SEHNR and FQNEAQ (reference sequence). CDR3 length: 18 amino acids. The variable domain in full, with the rest retrieved from reference TRBV7-9 and TRBJ1-2, is DTGVSQNPRHKITKRGQNVTFRCDPISEHNRLYWYRQTLGQGPEFLTYFQNEAQLEKSRLLSDRFSAERPKGSFSTLEIQRTEQGDSAMYLCASSLASGGLDRYYGYTFGSGTRLTVV.

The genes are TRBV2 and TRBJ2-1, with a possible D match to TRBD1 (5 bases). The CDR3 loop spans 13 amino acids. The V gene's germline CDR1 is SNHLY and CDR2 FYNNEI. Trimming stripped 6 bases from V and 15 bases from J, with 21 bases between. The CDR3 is CASSAARAGHLFF. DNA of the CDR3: TGTGCCAGCAGCGCGGCCAGGGCCGGACATCTGTTCTTC. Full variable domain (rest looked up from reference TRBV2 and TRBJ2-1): EPEVTQTPSHQVTQMGQEVILRCVPISNHLYFYWYRQILGQKVEFLVSFYNNEISEKSEIFDDQFSVERPDGSNFTLKIRSTKLEDSAMYFCASSAARAGHLFFGPGTRLTVL.

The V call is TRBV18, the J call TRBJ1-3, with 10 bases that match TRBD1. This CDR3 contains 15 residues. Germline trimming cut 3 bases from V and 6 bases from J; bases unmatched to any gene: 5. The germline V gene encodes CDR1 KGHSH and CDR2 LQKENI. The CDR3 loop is CASSPDRGLENTIYF. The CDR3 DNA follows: TGTGCCAGCTCACCTGACAGGGGGCTCGAAAACACCATATATTTT.

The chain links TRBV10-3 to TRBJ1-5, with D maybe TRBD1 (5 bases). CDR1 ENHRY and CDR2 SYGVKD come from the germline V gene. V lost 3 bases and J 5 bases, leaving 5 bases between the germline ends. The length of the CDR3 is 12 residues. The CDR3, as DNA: TGTGCCATCAGTGACAGGGATCAGCCCCAGCATTTT. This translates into CAISDRDQPQHF.